The clone carrying this T cell receptor beta chain was seen many times. What it recognizes is unknown. This sample is part of a study of blood T cells in healthy people across ages. A second 7 to 11 cycle PCR used barcoded and J-beta primers. Each cDNA molecule was tagged by a template-switch adaptor that had 12 random nucleotides. The yield of each sample was at least 2.5 million CDR3-containing paired-end reads. MiXCR, run by TCRdb on the 5' RACE reads, gives a single entry per CDR3 protein. Here the sample spans hundreds of thousands of distinct CDR3 sequences, 45% to 65% being singletons. Trimming left V 1 base short and J 10 bases short, with 8 bases between. The CDR3 loop spans 12 amino acids. The germline CDR1 and CDR2 sequences are SGHDN and FVKESK. Regarding the study as a whole: More naive CD4+ cells and higher diversity were found in long-lived than in aged donors.

Healthy Russian Caucasian donors spanned ages about 6 to 100 years. The chain links TRBV14 to TRBJ2-1, with a weak D call TRBD2 (5 bases). The receptor was isolated from a man aged 55 to 69 in good health. Sequencing input: blood. The CDR3 bases are TGTGCCAGCAGCCAAGTCGGAGGAGAGCAGTTCTTC. It encodes CASSQVGGEQFF.